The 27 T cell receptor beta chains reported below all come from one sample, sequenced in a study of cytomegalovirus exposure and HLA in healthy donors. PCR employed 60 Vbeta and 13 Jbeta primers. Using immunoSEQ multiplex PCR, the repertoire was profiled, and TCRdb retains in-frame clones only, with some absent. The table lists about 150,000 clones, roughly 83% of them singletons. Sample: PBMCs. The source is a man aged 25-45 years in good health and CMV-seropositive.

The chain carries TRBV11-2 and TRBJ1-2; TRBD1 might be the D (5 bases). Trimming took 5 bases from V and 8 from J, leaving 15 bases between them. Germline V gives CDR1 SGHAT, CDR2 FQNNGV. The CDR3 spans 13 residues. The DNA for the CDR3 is TGTGCCAGCAGCGTCCGGGGGGTGATCGGCTACACCTTC. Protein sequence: CASSVRGVIGYTF.

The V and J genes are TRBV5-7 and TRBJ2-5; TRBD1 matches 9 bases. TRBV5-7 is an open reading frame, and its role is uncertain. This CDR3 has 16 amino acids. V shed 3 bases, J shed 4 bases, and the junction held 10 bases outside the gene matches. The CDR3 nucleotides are TGTGCCAGCAGCTCCGTGACAGGGGGGATAGGAGAGACCCAGTACTTC. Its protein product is CASSSVTGGIGETQYF.

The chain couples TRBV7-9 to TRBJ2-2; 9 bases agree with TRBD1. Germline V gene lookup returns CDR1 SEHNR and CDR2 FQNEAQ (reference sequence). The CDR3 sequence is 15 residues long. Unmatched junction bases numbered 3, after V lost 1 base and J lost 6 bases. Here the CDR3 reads CASSLGTGVAGELFF. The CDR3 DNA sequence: TGTGCCAGCAGCTTAGGGACAGGGGTTGCCGGGGAGCTGTTTTTT.

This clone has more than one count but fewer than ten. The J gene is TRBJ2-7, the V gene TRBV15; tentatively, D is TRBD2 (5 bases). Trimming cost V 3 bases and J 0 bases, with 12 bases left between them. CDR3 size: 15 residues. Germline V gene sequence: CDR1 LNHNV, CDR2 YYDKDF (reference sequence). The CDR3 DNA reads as TGTGCCACCAGCAGGGTTGGTGGGAGCTCCTACGAGCAGTACTTC. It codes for CATSRVGGSSYEQYF.

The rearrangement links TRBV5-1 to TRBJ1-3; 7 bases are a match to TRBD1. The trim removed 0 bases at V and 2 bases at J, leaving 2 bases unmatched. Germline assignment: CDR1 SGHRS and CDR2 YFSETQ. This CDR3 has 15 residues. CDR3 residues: CASSLGQGAGNTIYF. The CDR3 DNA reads TGCGCCAGCAGCTTGGGACAGGGTGCTGGAAACACCATATATTTT.

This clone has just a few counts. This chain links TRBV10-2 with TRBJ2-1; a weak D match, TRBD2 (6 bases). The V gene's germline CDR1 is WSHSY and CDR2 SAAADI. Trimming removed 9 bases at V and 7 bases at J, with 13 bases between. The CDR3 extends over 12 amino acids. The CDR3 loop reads CASGGFSNEQFF. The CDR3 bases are TGCGCCAGTGGGGGGTTTTCGAATGAGCAGTTCTTC.

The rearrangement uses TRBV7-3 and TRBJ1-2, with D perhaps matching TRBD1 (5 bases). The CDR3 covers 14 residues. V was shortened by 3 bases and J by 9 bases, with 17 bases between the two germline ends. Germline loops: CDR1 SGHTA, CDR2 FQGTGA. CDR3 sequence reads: CASSFQGAHESYTF. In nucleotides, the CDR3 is TGTGCCAGCAGCTTCCAGGGCGCTCACGAAAGCTACACCTTC.

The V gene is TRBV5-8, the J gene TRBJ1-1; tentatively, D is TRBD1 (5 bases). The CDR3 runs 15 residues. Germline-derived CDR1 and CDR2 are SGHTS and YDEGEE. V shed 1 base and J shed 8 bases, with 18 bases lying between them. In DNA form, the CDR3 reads TGTGCCAGCAGCTTGAAATACCAGGGCCTGTTAGAAGCTTTCTTT. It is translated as CASSLKYQGLLEAFF.

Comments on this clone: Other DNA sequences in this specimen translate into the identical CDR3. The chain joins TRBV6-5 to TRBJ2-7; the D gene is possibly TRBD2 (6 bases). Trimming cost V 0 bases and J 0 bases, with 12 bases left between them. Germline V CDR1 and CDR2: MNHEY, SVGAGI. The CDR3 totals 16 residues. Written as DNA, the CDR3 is TGTGCCAGCAGTTACTCTTCAGGAGGGGACTCCTACGAGCAGTACTTC. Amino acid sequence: CASSYSSGGDSYEQYF.

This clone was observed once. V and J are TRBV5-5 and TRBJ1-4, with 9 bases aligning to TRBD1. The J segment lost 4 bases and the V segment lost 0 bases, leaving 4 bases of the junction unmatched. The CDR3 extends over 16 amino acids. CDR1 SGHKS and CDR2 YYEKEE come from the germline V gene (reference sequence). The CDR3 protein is CASSLASGQGNEKLFF. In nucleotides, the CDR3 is TGTGCCAGCAGCTTGGCTTCGGGACAGGGTAATGAAAAACTGTTTTTT.

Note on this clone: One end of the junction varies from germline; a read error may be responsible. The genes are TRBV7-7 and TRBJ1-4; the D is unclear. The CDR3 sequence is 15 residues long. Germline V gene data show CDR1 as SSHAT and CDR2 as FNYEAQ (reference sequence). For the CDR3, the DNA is TGTGCTAGCAGCTTAACGAATGGAGAGAATGAAAAACTGTTTTTT. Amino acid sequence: CASSLTNGENEKLFF.

CDR3 protein: CAWEGATRSYEQYF. The CDR3 DNA reads TGTGCCTGGGAGGGGGCCACGAGGAGCTACGAGCAGTACTTC. This sequence joins TRBV30 and TRBJ2-7, with 7 bases matching TRBD1. Germline CDR1 is GTSNPN and CDR2 is SVGIG (reference sequence). V dropped 5 bases and J dropped 3; count of bases not matched to a gene: 10. The CDR3 consists of 14 residues.

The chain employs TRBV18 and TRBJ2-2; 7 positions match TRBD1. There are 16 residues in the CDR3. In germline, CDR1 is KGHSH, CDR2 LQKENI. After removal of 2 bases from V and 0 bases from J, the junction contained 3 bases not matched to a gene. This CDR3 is CASSPRGTANTGELFF. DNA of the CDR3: TGTGCCAGCTCACCAAGGGGGACAGCGAACACCGGGGAGCTGTTTTTT.

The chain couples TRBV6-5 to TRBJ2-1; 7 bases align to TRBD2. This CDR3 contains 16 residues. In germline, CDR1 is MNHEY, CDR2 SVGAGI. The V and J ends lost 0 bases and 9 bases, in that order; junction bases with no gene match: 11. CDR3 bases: TGTGCCAGCAGTTACTCGAAGGGCGGGGGTACCCTTGAGCAGTTCTTC. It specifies CASSYSKGGGTLEQFF.

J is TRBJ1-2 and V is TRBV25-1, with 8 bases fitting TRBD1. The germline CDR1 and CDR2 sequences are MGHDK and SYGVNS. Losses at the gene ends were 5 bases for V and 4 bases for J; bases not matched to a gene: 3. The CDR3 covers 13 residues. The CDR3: CASSRTGIYGYTF. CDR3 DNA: TGTGCCAGCAGTCGGACAGGGATCTATGGCTACACCTTC.

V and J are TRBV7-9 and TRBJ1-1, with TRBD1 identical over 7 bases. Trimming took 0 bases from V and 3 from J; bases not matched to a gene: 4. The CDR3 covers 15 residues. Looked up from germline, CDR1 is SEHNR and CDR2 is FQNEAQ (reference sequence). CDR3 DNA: TGTGCCAGCAGCTTAGCTGAGGGGGCTTACACTGAAGCTTTCTTT. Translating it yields CASSLAEGAYTEAFF. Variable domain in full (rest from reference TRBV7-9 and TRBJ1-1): DTGVSQNPRHKITKRGQNVTFRCDPISEHNRLYWYRQTLGQGPEFLTYFQNEAQLEKSRLLSDRFSAERPKGSFSTLEIQRTEQGDSAMYLCASSLAEGAYTEAFFGQGTRLTVV.

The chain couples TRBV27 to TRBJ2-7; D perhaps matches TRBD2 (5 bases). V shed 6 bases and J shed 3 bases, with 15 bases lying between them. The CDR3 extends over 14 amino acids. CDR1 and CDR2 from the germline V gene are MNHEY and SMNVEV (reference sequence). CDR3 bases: TGTGCCAGCAGACCGGGCAGAGAGGGCTACGAGCAGTACTTC. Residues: CASRPGREGYEQYF.

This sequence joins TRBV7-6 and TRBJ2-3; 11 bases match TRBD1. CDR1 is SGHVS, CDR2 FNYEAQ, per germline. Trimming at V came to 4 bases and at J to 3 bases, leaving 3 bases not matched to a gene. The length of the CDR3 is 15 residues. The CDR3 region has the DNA TGTGCCAGCAGCTCCGGACAGGGGGCGACAGATACGCAGTATTTT. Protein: CASSSGQGATDTQYF.

The CDR3 bases are TGTGCCAGTAGGGGTCGGACAGGGGGCGACTACGAGCAGTACTTC. It encodes CASRGRTGGDYEQYF. This rearrangement joins TRBV19 to TRBJ2-7; 11 bases match TRBD1. V dropped 6 bases and J dropped 3; count of bases not matched to a gene: 7. The V gene's germline CDR1 is LNHDA and CDR2 SQIVND (reference sequence). CDR3 length: 15 residues.

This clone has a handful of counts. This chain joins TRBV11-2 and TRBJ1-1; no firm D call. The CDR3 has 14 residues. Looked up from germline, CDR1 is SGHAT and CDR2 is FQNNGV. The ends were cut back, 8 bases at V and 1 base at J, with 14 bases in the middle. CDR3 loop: CASGKGAQNTEAFF. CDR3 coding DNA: TGTGCCAGCGGCAAGGGAGCTCAGAACACTGAAGCTTTCTTT.

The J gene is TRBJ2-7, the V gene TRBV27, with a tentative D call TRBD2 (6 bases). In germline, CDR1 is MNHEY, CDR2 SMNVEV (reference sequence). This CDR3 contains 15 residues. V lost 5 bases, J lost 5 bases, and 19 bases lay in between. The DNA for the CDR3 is TGTGCCAGCAGTCTACAAAAGACTAGTTTCCACGAGCAGTACTTC. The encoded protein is CASSLQKTSFHEQYF.

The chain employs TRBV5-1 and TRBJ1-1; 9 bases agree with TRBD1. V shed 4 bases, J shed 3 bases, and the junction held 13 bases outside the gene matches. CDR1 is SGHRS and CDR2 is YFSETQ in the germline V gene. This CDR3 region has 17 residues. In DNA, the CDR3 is TGCGCCAGCAGCGTGGGACAGGGAGATGGTGTGGACACTGAAGCTTTCTTT. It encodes CASSVGQGDGVDTEAFF.

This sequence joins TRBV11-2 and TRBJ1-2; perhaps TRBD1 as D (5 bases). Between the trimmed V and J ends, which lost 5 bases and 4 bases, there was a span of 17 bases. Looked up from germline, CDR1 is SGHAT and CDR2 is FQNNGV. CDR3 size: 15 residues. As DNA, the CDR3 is TGTGCCAGCAGCATCCAGGGAGGATCGGGCTATGGCTACACCTTC. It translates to CASSIQGGSGYGYTF.

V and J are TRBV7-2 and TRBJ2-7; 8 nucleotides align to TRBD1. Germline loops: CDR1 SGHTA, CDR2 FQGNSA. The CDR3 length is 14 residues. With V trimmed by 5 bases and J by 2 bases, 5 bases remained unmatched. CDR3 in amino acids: CASSRGQGPYEQYF. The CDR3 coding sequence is TGTGCCAGCAGCCGAGGACAGGGCCCCTACGAGCAGTACTTC.

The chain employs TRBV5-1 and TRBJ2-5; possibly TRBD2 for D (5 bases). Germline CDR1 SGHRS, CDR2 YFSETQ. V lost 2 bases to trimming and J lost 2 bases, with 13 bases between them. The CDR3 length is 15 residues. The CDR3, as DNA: TGCGCCAGCAGCTTTTCTGGTAGGGAGCAAGAGACCCAGTACTTC. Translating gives CASSFSGREQETQYF.

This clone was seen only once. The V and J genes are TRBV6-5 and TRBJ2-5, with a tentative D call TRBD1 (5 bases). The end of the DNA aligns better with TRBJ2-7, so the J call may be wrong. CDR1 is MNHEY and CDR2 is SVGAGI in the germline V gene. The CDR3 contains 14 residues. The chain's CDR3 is CASSYSSGNYEQYF. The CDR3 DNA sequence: TGTGCCAGCAGTTACTCTTCAGGGAACTACGAGCAGTACTTC.

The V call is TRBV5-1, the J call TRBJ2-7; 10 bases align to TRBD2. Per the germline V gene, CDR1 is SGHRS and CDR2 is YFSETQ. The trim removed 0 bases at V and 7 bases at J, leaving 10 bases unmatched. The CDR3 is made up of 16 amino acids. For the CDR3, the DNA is TGCGCCAGCAGCTTGGGGGCTAGCGGGAGATCGGTTGAGCAGTACTTC. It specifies CASSLGASGRSVEQYF.